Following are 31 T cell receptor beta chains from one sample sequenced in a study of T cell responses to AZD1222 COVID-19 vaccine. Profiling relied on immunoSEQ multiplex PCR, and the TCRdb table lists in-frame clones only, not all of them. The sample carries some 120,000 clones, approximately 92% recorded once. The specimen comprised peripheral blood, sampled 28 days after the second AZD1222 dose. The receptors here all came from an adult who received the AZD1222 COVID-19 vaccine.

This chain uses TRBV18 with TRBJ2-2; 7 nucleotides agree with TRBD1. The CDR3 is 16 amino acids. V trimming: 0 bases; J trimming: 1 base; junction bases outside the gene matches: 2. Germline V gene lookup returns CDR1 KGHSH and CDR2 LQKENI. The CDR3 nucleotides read TGTGCCAGCTCACCACCGGGACAGATGAACACCGGGGAGCTGTTTTTT. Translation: CASSPPGQMNTGELFF. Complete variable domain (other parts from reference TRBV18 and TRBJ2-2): NAGVMQNPRHLVRRRGQEARLRCSPMKGHSHVYWYRQLPEEGLKFMVYLQKENIIDESGMPKERFSAEFPKEGPSILRIQQVVRGDSAAYFCASSPPGQMNTGELFFGEGSRLTVL.

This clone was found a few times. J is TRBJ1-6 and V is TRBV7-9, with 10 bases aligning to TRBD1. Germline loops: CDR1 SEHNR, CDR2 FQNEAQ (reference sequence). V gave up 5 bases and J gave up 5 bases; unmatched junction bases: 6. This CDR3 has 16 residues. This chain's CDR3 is CASSPDRGPNNSPLHF. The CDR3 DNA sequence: TGTGCCAGCAGCCCCGACAGGGGGCCAAATAATTCACCCCTCCACTTT.

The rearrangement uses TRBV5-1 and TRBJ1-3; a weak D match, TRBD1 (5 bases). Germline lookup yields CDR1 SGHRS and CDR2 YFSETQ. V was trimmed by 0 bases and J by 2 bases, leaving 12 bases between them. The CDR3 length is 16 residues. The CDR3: CASSLVGEVAGNTIYF. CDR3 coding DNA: TGCGCCAGCAGCTTGGTGGGGGAGGTGGCTGGAAACACCATATATTTT.

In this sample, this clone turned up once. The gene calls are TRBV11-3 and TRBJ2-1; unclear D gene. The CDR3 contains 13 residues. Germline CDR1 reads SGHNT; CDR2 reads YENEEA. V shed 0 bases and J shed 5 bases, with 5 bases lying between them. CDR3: CASSLEADNEQFF. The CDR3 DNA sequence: TGTGCCAGCAGCTTAGAAGCAGACAATGAGCAGTTCTTC. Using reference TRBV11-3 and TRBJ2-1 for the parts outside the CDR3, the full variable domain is EAGVVQSPRYKIIEKKQPVAFWCNPISGHNTLYWYLQNLGQGPELLIRYENEEAVDDSQLPKDRFSAERLKGVDSTLKIQPAELGDSAVYLCASSLEADNEQFFGPGTRLTVL.

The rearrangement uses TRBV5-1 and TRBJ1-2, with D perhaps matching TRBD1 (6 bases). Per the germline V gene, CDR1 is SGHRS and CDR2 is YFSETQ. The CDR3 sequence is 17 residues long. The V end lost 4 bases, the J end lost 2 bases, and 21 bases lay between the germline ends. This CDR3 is CASSPLLYKTGNYGYTF. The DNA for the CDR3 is TGCGCCAGCAGCCCGCTACTCTATAAAACAGGGAACTATGGCTACACCTTC.

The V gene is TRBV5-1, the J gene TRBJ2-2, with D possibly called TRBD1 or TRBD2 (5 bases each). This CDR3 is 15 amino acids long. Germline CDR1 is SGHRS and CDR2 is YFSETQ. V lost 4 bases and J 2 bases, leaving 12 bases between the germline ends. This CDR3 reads CASSGGRANTGELFF. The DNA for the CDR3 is TGCGCCAGCAGCGGGGGACGGGCAAACACCGGGGAGCTGTTTTTT.

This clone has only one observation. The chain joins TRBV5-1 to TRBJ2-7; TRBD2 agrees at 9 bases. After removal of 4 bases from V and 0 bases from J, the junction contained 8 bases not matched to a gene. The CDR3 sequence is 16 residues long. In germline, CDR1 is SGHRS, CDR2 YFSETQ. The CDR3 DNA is TGCGCCAGCAGCCCTCTCGCGGGAGGGAGCTCCTACGAGCAGTACTTC. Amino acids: CASSPLAGGSSYEQYF.

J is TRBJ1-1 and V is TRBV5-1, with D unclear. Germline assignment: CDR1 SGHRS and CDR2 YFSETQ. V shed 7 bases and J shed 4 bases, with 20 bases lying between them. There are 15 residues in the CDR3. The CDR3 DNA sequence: TGCGCCAGCGCGTTTGGTGGCAGGTTCTTCACTGAAGCTTTCTTT. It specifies CASAFGGRFFTEAFF. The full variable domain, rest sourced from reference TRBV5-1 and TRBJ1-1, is KAGVTQTPRYLIKTRGQQVTLSCSPISGHRSVSWYQQTPGQGLQFLFEYFSETQRNKGNFPGRFSGRQFSNSRSEMNVSTLELGDSALYLCASAFGGRFFTEAFFGQGTRLTVV.

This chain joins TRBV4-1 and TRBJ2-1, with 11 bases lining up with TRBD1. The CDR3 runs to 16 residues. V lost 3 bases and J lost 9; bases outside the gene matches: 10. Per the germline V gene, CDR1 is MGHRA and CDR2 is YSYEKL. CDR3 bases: TGCGCCAGCAGCCAGTCGACCGGGACAGGGGGACGTGAGCAGTTCTTC. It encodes CASSQSTGTGGREQFF.

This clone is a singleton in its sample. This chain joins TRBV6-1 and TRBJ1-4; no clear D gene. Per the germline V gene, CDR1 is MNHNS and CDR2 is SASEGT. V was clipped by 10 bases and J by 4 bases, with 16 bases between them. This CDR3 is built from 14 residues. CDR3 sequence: CATRLEQLNEKLFF. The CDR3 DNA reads TGTGCCACCCGGTTGGAACAGCTTAATGAAAAACTGTTTTTT.

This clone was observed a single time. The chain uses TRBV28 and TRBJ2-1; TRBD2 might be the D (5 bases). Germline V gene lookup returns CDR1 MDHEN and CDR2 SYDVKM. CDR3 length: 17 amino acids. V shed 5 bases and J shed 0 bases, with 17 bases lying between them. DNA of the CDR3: TGTGCCAGCAGTAAAAGTGGACGGGGAAGCTCCTACAATGAGCAGTTCTTC. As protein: CASSKSGRGSSYNEQFF.

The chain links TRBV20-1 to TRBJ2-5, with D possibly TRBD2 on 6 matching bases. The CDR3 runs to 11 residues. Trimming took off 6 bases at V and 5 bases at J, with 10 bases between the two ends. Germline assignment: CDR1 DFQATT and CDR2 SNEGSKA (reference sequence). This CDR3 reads CSATREETQYF. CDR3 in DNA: TGCAGTGCAACCCGGGAGGAGACCCAGTACTTC.

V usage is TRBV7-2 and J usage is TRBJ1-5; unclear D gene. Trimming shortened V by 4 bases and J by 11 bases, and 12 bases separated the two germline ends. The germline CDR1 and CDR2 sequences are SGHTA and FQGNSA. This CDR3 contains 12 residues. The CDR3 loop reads CASSSDHSAQHF. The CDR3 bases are TGTGCCAGCAGCTCAGACCACTCCGCCCAGCATTTT.

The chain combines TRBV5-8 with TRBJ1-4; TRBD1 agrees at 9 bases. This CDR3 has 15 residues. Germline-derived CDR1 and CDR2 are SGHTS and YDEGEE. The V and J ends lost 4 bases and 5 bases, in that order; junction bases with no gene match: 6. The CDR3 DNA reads TGTGCCAGCAGCGTCCGACAGGGGGGAAATGAAAAACTGTTTTTT. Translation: CASSVRQGGNEKLFF. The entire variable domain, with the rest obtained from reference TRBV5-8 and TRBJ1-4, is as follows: EAGVTQSPTHLIKTRGQQATLRCSPISGHTSVYWYQQALGLGLQFLLWYDEGEERNRGNFPPRFSGRQFPNYSSELNVNALELEDSALYLCASSVRQGGNEKLFFGSGTQLSVL.

CDR3 DNA: TGTGCCAGCAGCCAAGACTGGACAGGGGGTTTGTATGGCTACACCTTC. Amino acids: CASSQDWTGGLYGYTF. V usage is TRBV14 and J usage is TRBJ1-2; 10 nucleotides line up with TRBD1. J was trimmed by 5 bases and V by 0 bases; bases with no gene match: 6. The germline V gene has CDR1 SGHDN and CDR2 FVKESK. The CDR3 has 16 residues.

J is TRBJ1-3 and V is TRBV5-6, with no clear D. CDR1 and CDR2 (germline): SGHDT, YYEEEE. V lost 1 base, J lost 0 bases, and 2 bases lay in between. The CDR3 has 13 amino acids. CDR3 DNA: TGTGCCAGCAGCTTGCACTCTGGAAACACCATATATTTT. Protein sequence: CASSLHSGNTIYF.

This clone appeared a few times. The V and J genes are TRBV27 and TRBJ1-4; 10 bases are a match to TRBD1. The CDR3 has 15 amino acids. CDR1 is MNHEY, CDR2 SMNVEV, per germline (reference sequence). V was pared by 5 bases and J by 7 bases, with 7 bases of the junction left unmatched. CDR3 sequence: CASSPPGQGSEKLFF. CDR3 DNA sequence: TGTGCCAGCAGTCCGCCGGGACAGGGGAGTGAAAAACTGTTTTTT. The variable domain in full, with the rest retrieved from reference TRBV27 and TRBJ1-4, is EAQVTQNPRYLITVTGKKLTVTCSQNMNHEYMSWYRQDPGLGLRQIYYSMNVEVTDKGDVPEGYKVSRKEKRNFPLILESPSPNQTSLYFCASSPPGQGSEKLFFGSGTQLSVL.

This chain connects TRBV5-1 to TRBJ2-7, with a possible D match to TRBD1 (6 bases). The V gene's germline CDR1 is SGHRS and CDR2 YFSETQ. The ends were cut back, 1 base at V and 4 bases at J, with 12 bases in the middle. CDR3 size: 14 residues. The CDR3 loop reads CASSLREGGYEQYF. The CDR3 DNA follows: TGCGCCAGCAGCTTGCGGGAAGGGGGATACGAGCAGTACTTC.

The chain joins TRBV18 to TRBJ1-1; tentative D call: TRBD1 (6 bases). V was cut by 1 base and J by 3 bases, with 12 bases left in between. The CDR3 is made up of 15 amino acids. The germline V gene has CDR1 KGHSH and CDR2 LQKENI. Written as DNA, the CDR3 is TGTGCCAGCTCACCACGGGCACAGGGAGACACTGAAGCTTTCTTT. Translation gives CASSPRAQGDTEAFF.

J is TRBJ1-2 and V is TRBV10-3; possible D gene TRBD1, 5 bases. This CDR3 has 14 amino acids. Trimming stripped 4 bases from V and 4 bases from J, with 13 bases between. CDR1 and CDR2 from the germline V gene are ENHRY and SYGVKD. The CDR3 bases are TGTGCCATCAGTGCGACAGAGCGCCTCTATGGCTACACCTTC. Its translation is CAISATERLYGYTF.

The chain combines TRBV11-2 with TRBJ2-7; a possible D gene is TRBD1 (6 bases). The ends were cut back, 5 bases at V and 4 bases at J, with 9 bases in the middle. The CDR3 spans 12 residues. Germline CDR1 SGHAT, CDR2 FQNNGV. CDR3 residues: CASSAQGYEQYF. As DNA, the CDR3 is TGTGCCAGCAGCGCACAGGGTTACGAGCAGTACTTC.

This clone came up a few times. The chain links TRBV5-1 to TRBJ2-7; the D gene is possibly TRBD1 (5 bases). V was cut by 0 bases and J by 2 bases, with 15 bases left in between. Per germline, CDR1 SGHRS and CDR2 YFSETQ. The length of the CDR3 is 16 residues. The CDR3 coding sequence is TGCGCCAGCAGCTTGGGACAGAACCAAGACCCCTACGAGCAGTACTTC. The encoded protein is CASSLGQNQDPYEQYF.

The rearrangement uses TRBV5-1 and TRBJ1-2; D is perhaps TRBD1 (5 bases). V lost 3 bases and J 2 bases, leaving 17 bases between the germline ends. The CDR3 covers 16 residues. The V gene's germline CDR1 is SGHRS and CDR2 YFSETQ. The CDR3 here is CASSYTPGAGNYGYTF. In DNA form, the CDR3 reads TGCGCCAGCAGCTATACGCCTGGGGCAGGGAACTATGGCTACACCTTC. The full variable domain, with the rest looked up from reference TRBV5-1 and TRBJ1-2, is KAGVTQTPRYLIKTRGQQVTLSCSPISGHRSVSWYQQTPGQGLQFLFEYFSETQRNKGNFPGRFSGRQFSNSRSEMNVSTLELGDSALYLCASSYTPGAGNYGYTFGSGTRLTVV.

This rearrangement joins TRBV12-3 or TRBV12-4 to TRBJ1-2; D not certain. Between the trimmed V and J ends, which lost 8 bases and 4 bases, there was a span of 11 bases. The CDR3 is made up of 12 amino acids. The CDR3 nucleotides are TGTGCCAGCGTGAAAGGCTCCTATGGCTACACCTTC. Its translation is CASVKGSYGYTF.

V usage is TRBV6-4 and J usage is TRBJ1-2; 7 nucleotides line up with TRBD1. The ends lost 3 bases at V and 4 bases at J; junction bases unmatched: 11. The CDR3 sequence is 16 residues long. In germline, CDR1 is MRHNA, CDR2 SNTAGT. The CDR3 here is CASSEGLGDRGYGYTF. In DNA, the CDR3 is TGTGCCAGCAGTGAAGGGTTGGGGGACAGAGGCTATGGCTACACCTTC.

As DNA, the CDR3 is TGTGCCACCAGTGGGGTAACTAATGAAAAACTGTTTTTT. The encoded protein is CATSGVTNEKLFF. V gene TRBV24-1 combines with J gene TRBJ1-4, with unresolved D. The CDR3 sequence is 13 residues long. Germline V CDR1 and CDR2: KGHDR, SFDVKD. V gave up 5 bases and J gave up 1 base, with 4 bases separating them.

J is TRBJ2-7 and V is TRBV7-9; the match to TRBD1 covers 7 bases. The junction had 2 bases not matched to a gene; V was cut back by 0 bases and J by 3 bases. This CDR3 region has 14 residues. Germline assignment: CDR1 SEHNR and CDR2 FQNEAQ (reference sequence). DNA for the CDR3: TGTGCCAGCAGCTTAGCGGGGACAGTCTACGAGCAGTACTTC. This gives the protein CASSLAGTVYEQYF.

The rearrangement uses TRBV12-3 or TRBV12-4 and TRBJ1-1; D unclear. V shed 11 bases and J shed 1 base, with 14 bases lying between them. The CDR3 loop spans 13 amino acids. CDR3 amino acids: CARGRVQNTEAFF. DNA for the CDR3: TGTGCCCGGGGTCGGGTGCAGAACACTGAAGCTTTCTTT.

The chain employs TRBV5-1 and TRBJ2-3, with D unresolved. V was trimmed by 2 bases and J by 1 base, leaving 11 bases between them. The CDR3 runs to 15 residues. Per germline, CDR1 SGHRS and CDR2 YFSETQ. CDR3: CASSLLSPRTDTQYF. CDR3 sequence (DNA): TGCGCCAGCAGCTTACTATCCCCCCGCACAGATACGCAGTATTTT. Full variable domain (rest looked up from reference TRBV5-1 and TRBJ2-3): KAGVTQTPRYLIKTRGQQVTLSCSPISGHRSVSWYQQTPGQGLQFLFEYFSETQRNKGNFPGRFSGRQFSNSRSEMNVSTLELGDSALYLCASSLLSPRTDTQYFGPGTRLTVL.

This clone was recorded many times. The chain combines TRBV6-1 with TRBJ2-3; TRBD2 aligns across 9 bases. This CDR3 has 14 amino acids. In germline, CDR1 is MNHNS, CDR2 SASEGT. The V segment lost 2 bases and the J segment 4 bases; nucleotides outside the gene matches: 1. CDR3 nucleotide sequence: TGTGCCAGCAGTGAACTAGCGGGACCAGATACGCAGTATTTT. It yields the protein CASSELAGPDTQYF.

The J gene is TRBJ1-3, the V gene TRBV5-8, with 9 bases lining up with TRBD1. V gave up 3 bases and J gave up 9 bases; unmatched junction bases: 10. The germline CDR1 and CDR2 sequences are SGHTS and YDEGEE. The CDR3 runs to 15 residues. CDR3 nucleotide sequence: TGTGCCAGCAGCTCGAGGGACAGGGCGAAGGGCACCATATATTTT. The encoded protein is CASSSRDRAKGTIYF.